This T cell receptor beta chain was recovered during a study of T cell changes during pregnancy in multiple sclerosis. The CDR3 covers 15 residues. Germline lookup yields CDR1 MNHEY and CDR2 SMNVEV (reference sequence). V lost 6 bases, J lost 0 bases, and 15 bases lay in between. Method: immunoSEQ multiplex PCR; TCRdb's copy keeps in-frame clones and lacks some. The table lists 80,000 to 100,000 clones, almost 95% of them singletons. Notes on this clone: Within the sample, other DNA sequences also encode this same CDR3.

This sample comprised peripheral blood, obtained in the first trimester of pregnancy. This TCR was recovered from a female donor with multiple sclerosis, enrolled in a pregnancy study. The rearrangement uses TRBV27 and TRBJ2-7; D might be TRBD2 (5 bases). DNA for the CDR3: TGTGCCAGCAGCCCCGGGCTAGCCAACTCCTACGAGCAGTACTTC. It is translated as CASSPGLANSYEQYF.